The following is a T cell receptor beta chain sequence with its context. This clone was detected only a few times. It lacks a known antigen. One base away there is no much larger clone; base qualities are not given. Using the deep immunoSEQ assay, multiplex PCR amplified TCR CDR3 regions from genomic DNA. For each cell subset, the extracted genomic DNA was distributed evenly across all wells of several immunoSEQ 96-well plates, and each plate served as one replicate. For unsorted PBMC, approximately 300 ng of genomic DNA, equivalent to around 33,000 T cell genomes, went into each replicate PCR. Ten immunoSEQ deep assay plates were used to sequence the unsorted PBMC genomic DNA. The purified libraries were quantified using a Qubit 3.0 fluorometer, sized with a Bioanalyzer 2100, and then quantified again using the KAPA Library Quantification kit. Every immunoSEQ 96-well plate was sequenced on a separate single-read 150-cycle Illumina NextSeq 550 flow cell. In the original analysis: Because only junctional sequences without quality scores were contained in the immunoSEQ output, filtering matching that applied to full-length reads could not be performed. Sequences were annotated with PyIR, a Python wrapper for IgBLAST v1.9, and V/J genes and CDR3 were assigned using IMGT germline references. Any read was removed if the V/J assignment was weak (E-value above 1e-6), the CDR3 was missing, or the read contained stop codons, out-of-frame junctions, or ambiguous translated residues. V3J clonotypes were defined as sequences sharing the same inferred V gene, J gene, and CDR3 amino acid sequence. The percentage overlap between two repertoires was calculated by dividing the number of shared unique clonotypes by the size of the smaller repertoire. Repertoire richness was assessed with RTK rarefaction, the Chao1 estimator, and Recon v2.1 estimates of unobserved clonotypes. TCRdb mirrors the immuneACCESS table, restricted to in-frame sequences. Some clones are absent from its copies; in checked studies, under half trace to an unresolved V gene, and the reason for the others is unknown. V and J calls and clone size are given by that table; D and trimming were obtained from the DNA. Counted in this sample were about half a million clones; around 79% of them appeared once. The leading ten clones occupy over 10% of the sample.

The CDR3 contains 14 residues, cysteine and phenylalanine counted. Left in the record is the CDR3 DNA by itself, 42 bases read in frame from the first base. From a lookup of the germline V gene (reference sequence), CDR1 and CDR2 are WNHNN and SYGVQD. V is shortened by 4 bases, J by 5 bases, and the region joining them spans 12 bases. This sample was included in a study of shared clonotypes between healthy human individuals (dated by TCRdb to about 2020). Regarding the study in general: The cohort comprised a couple of women and a few men aged 18 to 49 years. Libraries were prepared and TCR repertoires were sequenced by different laboratories using diverse techniques, in order to increase sequencing depth and limit assay-specific biases. Blood TCR repertoires of a handful of healthy adults were deeply sequenced to estimate repertoire size and the extent of clonotype sharing between individuals. Leukapheresis yielded between about 0.85 and 10 billion PBMCs per donor.

The donors were healthy, HIV-negative adults with no recently reported acute infections or vaccinations. Every donor was a Caucasian adult living in Nashville, Tennessee, USA. For unsorted samples, tens of millions of PBMCs were counted, and genomic DNA was extracted using the QIAamp DNA Blood Mini kit. Blood was collected by leukapheresis, and PBMCs were isolated by Ficoll-Histopaque density gradient centrifugation and then cryopreserved in liquid nitrogen vapor phase. Broad study findings and their caveats: The genetic and exposure-history diversity represented was limited by the small number of donors. Sampling was restricted to blood, and TCR repertoires in tissues likely differ from the TCR repertoires found in blood. Pairwise subsampling led to the expectation that sequencing depth would affect the degree of clonotype sharing among donors.

Sequencing input: PBMCs. The chain is encoded by TRBV10-1 joined to TRBJ1-5; TRBD1 could be the D gene, as 6 bases match. This receptor was taken from a woman aged 40 to 50 in good health. Some clones in this sample may be carry-over from other donors' samples. The DNA is TGCGCCAGCAGTGCCGGGGGGCCGGATCAGCCCCAGCATTTT. The encoded protein is CASSAGGPDQPQHF.